The rows below give T cell receptor beta chains drawn from one sample of a study of CXCR3-negative and CXCR3-positive naive CD8 T cells. TCRdb reworked the 5' RACE reads into one entry per CDR3 protein, no DNA. The sample table sets out 150,000 to 170,000 distinct CDR3 sequences. The sample consisted of naive CXCR3+ CD8+ T cells from blood. The receptors stem from a human donor in good health. Some clones in this sample may be carry-over from other donors' samples. Both conserved end residues are part of each CDR3.

v_gene,j_gene,CDR3aa
TRBV6-5,TRBJ1-1,CASSWDSEAFF
TRBV7-9,TRBJ2-1,CASSLGPLDEQFF
TRBV29-1,TRBJ2-1,CSVWGGNSYNEQFF
TRBV6-6,TRBJ2-1,CASSYPNPGQAYNEQFF
TRBV28,TRBJ2-7,CASTSPYSYEQYF
TRBV7-3,TRBJ2-7,CASSLYPGTYEQYF
TRBV24-1,TRBJ2-6,CATSVLQILSSGANVLTF
TRBV19,TRBJ2-1,CASSPRGLALGNEQFF
TRBV19,TRBJ1-6,CASSTHPGKDNSPLHF
TRBV20-1,TRBJ1-2,CSARDLPNNYGYTF
TRBV7-9,TRBJ2-5,CASSQELIIRRFGAYQETQYF
TRBV14,TRBJ1-1,CASSQVGRGVGEAFF
TRBV14,TRBJ1-1,CASSQGRGFMNTEAFF
TRBV2,TRBJ1-1,CASSDSARAEAFF
TRBV3-1,TRBJ1-2,CASSQTRNYGYTF
TRBV27,TRBJ2-4,CASSKGERHQNIQYF
TRBV13,TRBJ2-3,CASSTRLAGITDTQYF
TRBV7-9,TRBJ1-1,CASSPPGAGGRTEAFF
TRBV27,TRBJ2-6,CASSLWLGGAGANVLTF
TRBV7-9,TRBJ2-1,CASSLVGGKYNEQFF